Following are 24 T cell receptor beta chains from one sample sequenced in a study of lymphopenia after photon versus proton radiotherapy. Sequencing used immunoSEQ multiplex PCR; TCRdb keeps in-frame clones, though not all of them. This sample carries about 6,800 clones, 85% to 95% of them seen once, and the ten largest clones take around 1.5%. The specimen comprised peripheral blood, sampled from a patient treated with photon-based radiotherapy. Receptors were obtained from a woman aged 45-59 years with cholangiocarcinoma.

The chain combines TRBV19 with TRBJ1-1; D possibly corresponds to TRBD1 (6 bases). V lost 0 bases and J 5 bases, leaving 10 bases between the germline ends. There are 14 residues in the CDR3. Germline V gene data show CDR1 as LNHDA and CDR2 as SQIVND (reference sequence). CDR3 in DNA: TGTGCCAGTAGTATAGACGGGGGGGCAACTGAAGCTTTCTTT. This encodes CASSIDGGATEAFF.

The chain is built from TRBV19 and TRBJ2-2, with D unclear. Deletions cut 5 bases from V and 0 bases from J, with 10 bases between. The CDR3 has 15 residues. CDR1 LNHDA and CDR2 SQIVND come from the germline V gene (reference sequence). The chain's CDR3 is CASSPQTANTGELFF. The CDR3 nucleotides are TGTGCCAGTAGTCCCCAAACAGCGAACACCGGGGAGCTGTTTTTT.

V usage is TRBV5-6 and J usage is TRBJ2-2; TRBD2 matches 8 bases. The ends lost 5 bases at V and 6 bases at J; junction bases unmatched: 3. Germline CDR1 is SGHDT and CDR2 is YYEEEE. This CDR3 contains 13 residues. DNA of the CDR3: TGTGCCAGCAGACTGACTAGCGCCGGGGAGCTGTTTTTT. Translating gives CASRLTSAGELFF.

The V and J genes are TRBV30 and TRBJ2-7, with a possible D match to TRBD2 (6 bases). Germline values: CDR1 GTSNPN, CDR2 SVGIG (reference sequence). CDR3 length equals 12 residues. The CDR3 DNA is TGTGCGACCTCTTGGGGGGCCTACGAGCAGTACTTC. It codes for CATSWGAYEQYF.

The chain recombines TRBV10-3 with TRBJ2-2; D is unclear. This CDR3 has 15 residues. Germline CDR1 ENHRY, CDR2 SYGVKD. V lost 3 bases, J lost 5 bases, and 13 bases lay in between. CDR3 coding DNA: TGTGCCATCAGTGAACCGTGGGATGGGACCGGGGAGCTGTTTTTT. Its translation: CAISEPWDGTGELFF.

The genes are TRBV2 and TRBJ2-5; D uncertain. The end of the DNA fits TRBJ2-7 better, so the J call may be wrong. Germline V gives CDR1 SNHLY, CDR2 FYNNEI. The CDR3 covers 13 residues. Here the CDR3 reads CASSEGPVHEQYF. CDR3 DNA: TGTGCCAGCAGTGAAGGCCCAGTCCACGAGCAGTACTTC.

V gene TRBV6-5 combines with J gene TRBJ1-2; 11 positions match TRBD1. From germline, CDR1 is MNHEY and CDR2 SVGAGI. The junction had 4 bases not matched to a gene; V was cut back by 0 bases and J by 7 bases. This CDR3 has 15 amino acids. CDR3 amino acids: CASSYSRTGGSGYTF. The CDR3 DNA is TGTGCCAGCAGTTACTCGAGGACAGGGGGCTCTGGCTACACCTTC.

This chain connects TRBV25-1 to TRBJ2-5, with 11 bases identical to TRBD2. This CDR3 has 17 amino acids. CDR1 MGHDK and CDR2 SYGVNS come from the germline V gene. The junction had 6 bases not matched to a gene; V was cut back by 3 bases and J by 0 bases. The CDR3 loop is CASSEGGTSGYQETQYF. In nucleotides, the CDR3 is TGTGCCAGCAGTGAGGGTGGGACTAGCGGATACCAAGAGACCCAGTACTTC.

Here the CDR3 reads CASSIGLGRAFYGYTF. DNA of the CDR3: TGTGCCAGTAGTATAGGCCTCGGGAGAGCTTTCTATGGCTACACCTTC. This chain links TRBV19 with TRBJ1-2, with no clear D. With 1 base removed from V and 4 bases from J, the gap between germline ends came to 16 bases. In germline, CDR1 is LNHDA, CDR2 SQIVND (reference sequence). The CDR3 sequence is 16 residues long.

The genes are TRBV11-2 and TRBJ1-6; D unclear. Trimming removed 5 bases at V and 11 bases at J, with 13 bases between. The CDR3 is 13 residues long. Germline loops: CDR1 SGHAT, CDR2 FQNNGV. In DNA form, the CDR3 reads TGTGCCAGCAGCCAAAAAGACCGACCACCCCTCCACTTT. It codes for CASSQKDRPPLHF.

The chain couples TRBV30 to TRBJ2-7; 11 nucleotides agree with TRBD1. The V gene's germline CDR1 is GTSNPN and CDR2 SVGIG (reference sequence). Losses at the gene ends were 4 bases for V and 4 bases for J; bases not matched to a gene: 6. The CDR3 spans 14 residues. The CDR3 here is CAWTEWDRGYEQYF. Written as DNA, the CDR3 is TGTGCCTGGACTGAATGGGACAGGGGGTACGAGCAGTACTTC.

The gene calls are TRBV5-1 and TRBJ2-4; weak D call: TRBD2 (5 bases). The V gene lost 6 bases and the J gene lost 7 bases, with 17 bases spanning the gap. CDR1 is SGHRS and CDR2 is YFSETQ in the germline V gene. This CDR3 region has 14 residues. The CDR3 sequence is CASTEDLTRNIQYF. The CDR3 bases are TGCGCCAGCACGGAGGACCTGACCCGGAACATTCAGTACTTC.

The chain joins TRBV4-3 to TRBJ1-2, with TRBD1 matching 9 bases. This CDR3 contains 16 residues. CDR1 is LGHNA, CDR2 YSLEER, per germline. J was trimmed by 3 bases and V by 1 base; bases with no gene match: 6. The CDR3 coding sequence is TGCGCCAGCAGCCAAGCCGGACAGGGGATTGACTATGGCTACACCTTC. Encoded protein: CASSQAGQGIDYGYTF.

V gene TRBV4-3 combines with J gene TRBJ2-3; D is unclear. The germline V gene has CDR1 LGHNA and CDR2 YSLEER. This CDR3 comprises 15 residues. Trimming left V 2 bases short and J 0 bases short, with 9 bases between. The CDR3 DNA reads TGCGCCAGCAGCCAATTTTGGTCGAGCACAGATACGCAGTATTTT. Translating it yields CASSQFWSSTDTQYF.

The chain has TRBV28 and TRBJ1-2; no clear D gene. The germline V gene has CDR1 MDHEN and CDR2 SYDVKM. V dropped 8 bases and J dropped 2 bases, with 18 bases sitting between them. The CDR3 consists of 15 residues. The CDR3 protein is CASSFTRRPNYGYTF. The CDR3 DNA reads TGTGCCAGCTCCTTCACGCGAAGGCCCAACTATGGCTACACCTTC.

The CDR3 DNA reads TGCAGCGTTGGGGGACAGCACTCTGGAAACACCATATATTTT. Translating it yields CSVGGQHSGNTIYF. V gene TRBV29-1 combines with J gene TRBJ1-3; 7 bases match TRBD1. The V gene's germline CDR1 is SQVTM and CDR2 ANQGSEA. With 4 bases clipped from V and 0 bases from J, the junction kept 3 bases outside the gene matches. The CDR3 covers 14 residues.

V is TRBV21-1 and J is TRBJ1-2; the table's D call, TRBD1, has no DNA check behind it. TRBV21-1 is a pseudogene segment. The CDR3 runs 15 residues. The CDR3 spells CASSKSDRTNYGYTF. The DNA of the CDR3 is TGTGCCAGCAGCAAATCCGACAGGACCAACTATGGCTACACCTTC.

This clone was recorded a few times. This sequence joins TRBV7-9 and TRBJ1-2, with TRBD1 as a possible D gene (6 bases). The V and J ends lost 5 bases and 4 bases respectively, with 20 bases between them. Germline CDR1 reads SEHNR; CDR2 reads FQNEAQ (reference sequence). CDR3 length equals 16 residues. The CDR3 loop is CASSAGVWRGGYGYTF. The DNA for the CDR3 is TGTGCCAGCAGCGCAGGGGTGTGGAGAGGTGGCTATGGCTACACCTTC.

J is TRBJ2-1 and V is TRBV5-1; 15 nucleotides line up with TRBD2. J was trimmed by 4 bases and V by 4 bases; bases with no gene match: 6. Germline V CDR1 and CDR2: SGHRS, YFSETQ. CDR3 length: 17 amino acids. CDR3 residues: CASSRTSGGADYNEQFF. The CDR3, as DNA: TGCGCCAGCAGCCGGACTAGCGGGGGGGCCGATTACAATGAGCAGTTCTTC. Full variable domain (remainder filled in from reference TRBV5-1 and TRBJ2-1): KAGVTQTPRYLIKTRGQQVTLSCSPISGHRSVSWYQQTPGQGLQFLFEYFSETQRNKGNFPGRFSGRQFSNSRSEMNVSTLELGDSALYLCASSRTSGGADYNEQFFGPGTRLTVL.

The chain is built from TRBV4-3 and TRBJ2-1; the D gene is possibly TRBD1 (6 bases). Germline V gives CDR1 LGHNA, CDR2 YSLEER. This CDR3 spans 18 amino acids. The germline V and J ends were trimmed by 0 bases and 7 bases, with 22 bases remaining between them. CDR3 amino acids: CASSQDRVMTGNLNEQFF. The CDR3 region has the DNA TGCGCCAGCAGCCAAGATAGAGTCATGACAGGCAACTTGAATGAGCAGTTCTTC.

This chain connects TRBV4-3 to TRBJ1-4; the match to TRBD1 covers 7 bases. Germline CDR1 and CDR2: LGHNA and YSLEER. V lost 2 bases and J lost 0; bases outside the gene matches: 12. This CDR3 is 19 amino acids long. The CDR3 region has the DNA TGCGCCAGCAGCCAACGACCCAGGGGGGCGGGGGCAACTAATGAAAAACTGTTTTTT. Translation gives CASSQRPRGAGATNEKLFF.

CDR3 nucleotide sequence: TGCAGCGTTGAAGGGTGGACAGGGCGGTATGGCTACACCTTC. Encoded protein: CSVEGWTGRYGYTF. The chain uses TRBV29-1 and TRBJ1-2, with 8 nucleotides matching TRBD1. Germline CDR1 SQVTM, CDR2 ANQGSEA. The CDR3 sequence is 14 residues long. V trimming: 1 base; J trimming: 5 bases; junction bases outside the gene matches: 6.

CDR3 bases: TGTGCCAGCTCTCCCCAAATCGGCGATGGCTACACCTTC. It translates to CASSPQIGDGYTF. V and J are TRBV18 and TRBJ1-2; no firm D call. Germline assignment: CDR1 KGHSH and CDR2 LQKENI. The CDR3 runs to 13 residues. V shed 6 bases and J shed 6 bases, with 14 bases lying between them.

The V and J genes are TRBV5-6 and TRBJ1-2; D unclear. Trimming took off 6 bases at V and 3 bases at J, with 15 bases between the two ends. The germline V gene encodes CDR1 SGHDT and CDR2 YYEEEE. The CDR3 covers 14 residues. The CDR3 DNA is TGTGCCAGCACCCTTGGAGTGTGGGACTATGGCTACACCTTC. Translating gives CASTLGVWDYGYTF. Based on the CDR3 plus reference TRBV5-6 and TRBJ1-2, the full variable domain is DAGVTQSPTHLIKTRGQQVTLRCSPKSGHDTVSWYQQALGQGPQFIFQYYEEEERQRGNFPDRFSGHQFPNYSSELNVNALLLGDSALYLCASTLGVWDYGYTFGSGTRLTVV.